This entry concerns a single T cell receptor (beta chain). The entry originates in a study of control samples from healthy donors and cancer patients. The repertoire was sequenced with immunoSEQ multiplex PCR; TCRdb's copy has only in-frame clones and lacks some. The sample has 100,000 to 150,000 clones, roughly 90% seen once; the top ten hold 5.5%. The CDR3 spans 12 residues. Germline V gene sequence: CDR1 SNHLY, CDR2 FYNNEI. Trimming shortened V by 6 bases and J by 3 bases, and 6 bases separated the two germline ends. This clonotype originated in a man between 18 and 29 years old in good health. The material sequenced was blood. This chain uses TRBV2 with TRBJ1-3; perhaps TRBD1 as D (5 bases). The CDR3, as DNA: TGTGCCAGCAGGGACATTGGAAACACCATATATTTT. Encoded protein: CASRDIGNTIYF.